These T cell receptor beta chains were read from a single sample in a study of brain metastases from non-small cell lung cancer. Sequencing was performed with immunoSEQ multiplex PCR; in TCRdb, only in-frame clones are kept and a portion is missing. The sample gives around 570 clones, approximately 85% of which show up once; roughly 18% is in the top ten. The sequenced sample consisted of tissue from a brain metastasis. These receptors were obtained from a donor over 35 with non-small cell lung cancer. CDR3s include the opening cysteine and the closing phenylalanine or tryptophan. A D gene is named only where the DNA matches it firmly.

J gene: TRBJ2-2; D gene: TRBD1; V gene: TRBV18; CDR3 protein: CASSKGQPTGELFF
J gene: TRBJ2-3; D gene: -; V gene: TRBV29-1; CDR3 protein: CSVVVSRTDTQYF
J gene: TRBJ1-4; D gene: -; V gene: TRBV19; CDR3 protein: CASSSTKLPLNEKLFF
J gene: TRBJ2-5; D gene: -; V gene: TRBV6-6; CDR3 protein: CASSYPGETQYF
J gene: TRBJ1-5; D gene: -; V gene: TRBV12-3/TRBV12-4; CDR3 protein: CASSSGTPSPQHF
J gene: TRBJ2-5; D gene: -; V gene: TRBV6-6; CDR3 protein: CASSYSITGLETQYF
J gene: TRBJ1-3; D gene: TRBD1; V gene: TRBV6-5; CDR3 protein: CASSSRDRGNTIYF
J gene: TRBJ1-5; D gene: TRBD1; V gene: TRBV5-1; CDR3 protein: CASSPGQGGPYQPQHF
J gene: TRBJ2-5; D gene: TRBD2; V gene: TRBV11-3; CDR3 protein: CASSVTSGSYQETQYF
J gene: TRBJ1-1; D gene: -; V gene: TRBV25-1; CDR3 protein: CASSEVTEAFF
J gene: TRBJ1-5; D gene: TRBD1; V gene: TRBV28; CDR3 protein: CASNPISEDRVGQPQHF
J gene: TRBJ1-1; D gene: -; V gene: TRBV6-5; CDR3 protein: CASSRPRVNTEAFF
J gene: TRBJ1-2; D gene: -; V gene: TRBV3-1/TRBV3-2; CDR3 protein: CASSWTATLTYGYTF
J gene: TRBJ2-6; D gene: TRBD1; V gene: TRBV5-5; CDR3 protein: CASSGGGTGAGANVLTF
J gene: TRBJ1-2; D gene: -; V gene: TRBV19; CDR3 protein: CASTYSYGYTF
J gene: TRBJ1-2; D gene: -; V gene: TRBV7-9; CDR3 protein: CASSSLYGYTF
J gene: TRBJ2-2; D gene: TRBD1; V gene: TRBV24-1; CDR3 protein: CATSPRPGQGNTGELFF
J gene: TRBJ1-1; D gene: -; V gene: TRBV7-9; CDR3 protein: CASSFGRGMNTEAFF
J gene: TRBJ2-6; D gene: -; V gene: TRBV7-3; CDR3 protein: CASSGGTLQSRANVLTF
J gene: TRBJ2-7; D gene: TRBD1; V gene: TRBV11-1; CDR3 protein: CASSRDSFYEQYF
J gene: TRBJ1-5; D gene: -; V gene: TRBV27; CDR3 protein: CASSFSSNQPQHF
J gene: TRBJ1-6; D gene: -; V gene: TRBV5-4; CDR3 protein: CASSLGHTDSPLHF
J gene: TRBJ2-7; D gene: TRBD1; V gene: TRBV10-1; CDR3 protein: CASNEGQGISYEQYF
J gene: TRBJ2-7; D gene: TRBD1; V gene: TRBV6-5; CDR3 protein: CASSPGTGRYEQYF
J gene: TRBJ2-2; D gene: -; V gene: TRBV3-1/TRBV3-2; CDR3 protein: CASSPYQNTGELFF
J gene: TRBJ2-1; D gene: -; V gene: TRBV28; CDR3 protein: CASSPLGSSYNEQFF
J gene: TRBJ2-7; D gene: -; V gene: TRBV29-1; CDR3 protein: CSAESVFEQYF
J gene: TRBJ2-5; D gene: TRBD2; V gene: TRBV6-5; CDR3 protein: CASSYSEVAGQETQYF